This TCR beta chain appears in the sequencing data of a study of blood T cell repertoires in COVID-19. Authors' processing steps: Amplification of reference gene primers provided the estimated nucleated cell counts. TCRdb's table, derived via immunoSEQ multiplex PCR, lists solely in-frame clones and lacks some. V, J and clone size were drawn from that table, and D and trimming were deduced from the DNA. The table shows around 200,000 clones, with around nine tenths occurring only once. The sequence was obtained from a man aged 55 to 70 who had recovered from COVID-19. What was sequenced was peripheral blood.

The CDR3 DNA is TGCGCCAGCAGCTTTAACTCCGGGGAAAACACCATATATTTT. Encoded protein: CASSFNSGENTIYF. The V call is TRBV5-1, the J call TRBJ1-3; D is uncertain. Looked up from germline, CDR1 is SGHRS and CDR2 is YFSETQ. This CDR3 contains 14 residues. V was cut by 2 bases and J by 6 bases, with 12 bases left in between.